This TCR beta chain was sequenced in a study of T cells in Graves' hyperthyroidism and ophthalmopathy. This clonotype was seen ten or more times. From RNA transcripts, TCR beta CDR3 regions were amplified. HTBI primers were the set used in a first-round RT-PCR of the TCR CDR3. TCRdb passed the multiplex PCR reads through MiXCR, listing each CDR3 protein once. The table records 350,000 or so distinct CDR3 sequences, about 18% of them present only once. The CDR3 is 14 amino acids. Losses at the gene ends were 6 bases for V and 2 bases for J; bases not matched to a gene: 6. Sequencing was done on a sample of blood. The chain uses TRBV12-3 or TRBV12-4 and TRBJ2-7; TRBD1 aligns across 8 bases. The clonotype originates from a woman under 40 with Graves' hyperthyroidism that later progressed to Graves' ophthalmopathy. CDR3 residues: CASRRTGRTYEQYF. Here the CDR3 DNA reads TGTGCCAGCAGGCGGACAGGGCGGACCTACGAGCAGTACTTC.